This paragraph reports one T cell receptor (beta chain). This clonotype was detected ten times or more. Its cognate antigen has yet to be identified. The input lacks base qualities; no much larger clone sits a single base away. Receptor libraries were prepared by multiplex PCR. Reads for this sample came from an Illumina HiSeq 4000. TCR beta libraries were built with iRepertoire HTBI primers and Arm-PCR amplification of CDR3 regions. Before sequencing, the PCR products underwent gel purification. Concerning the study's data processing: Across samples, about 64 TRBV and 15 or so TRBJ segments were identified and used for gene usage analysis of CDR3 amino acid clonotypes. Filtered high-quality paired reads were merged into contigs using COPE and FqMerger. Contigs were aligned with BLAST to IMGT TRBV, TRBD and TRBJ reference genes, and CDR3 was defined per IMGT. Any clonotype with a frequency above 0.1% was classified as a highly expanded clone. Shannon entropy was used to measure repertoire diversity, and the Gini coefficient was used to measure V-J evenness. A clonotype was considered public if more than one individual shared it. The public reads were quality trimmed at Q25 with fastp and then assembled into clones with MiXCR by TCRdb, keeping productive beta chains. CDR3 protein sequences are deduplicated, and each keeps its most common genes and DNA. In this record, the V and J calls reflect TCRdb's handling and not the investigators' own analysis. The sample yields approximately 350,000 distinct CDR3 sequences; about 16% were counted once. Together, the top ten hold over 20% of the sample.

Per the publication, the time point label means: newly diagnosed GD, antithyroid drugs for less than 3 months. For both TCR sequencing and RNA sequencing, RNA was extracted from PBMCs in TRIzol. Graves' disease was diagnosed according to American Thyroid Association guidelines. Recruitment of patients was carried out at an endocrinology department in Xi'an, China. From each patient, approximately 10 milliliters of peripheral blood was collected into an EDTA anticoagulant tube. Ficoll Paque Plus density gradient separation was used to isolate PBMCs, and no further T cell sorting was performed. RNA quality was checked with an Agilent 2100 Bioanalyzer and agarose gel, and concentration with a NanoDrop 2000. The record originates from a study of regulatory T cells in long-lasting Graves disease (dated by TCRdb to the early 2020s). Looking at the study overall: In the newly diagnosed Graves' disease group, patients had been taking antithyroid drugs for less than 3 months. Patients with persistent Graves' disease were compared with patients with newly diagnosed Graves' disease using TCR sequencing and RNA sequencing of peripheral blood. The study was registered as a clinical trial and conducted in China. A total of around 35 samples underwent TCR sequencing: approximately 13 from persistent and about 20 from newly diagnosed Graves' disease patients.

Findings and caveats that apply to the study as a whole: The study examined only peripheral blood because the primary lesion, thyroid tissue, could not be accessed. Patients with persistent disease shared more public clonotypes (approximately 2,500) than newly diagnosed patients did (more than 900). Lower TCR Shannon entropy and fewer highly expanded clones were observed in persistent Graves' disease patients than in newly diagnosed patients, which suggested clonal expansion. The authors acknowledged the small sample size as a limitation that may reduce accuracy. Preferential use of TRBV28, TRBJ1-2 and TRBJ2-5 was observed in persistent disease, whereas TRBV20-1 and TRBJ2-1 were favored in newly diagnosed disease. Sequencing and analysis were restricted to the TCR beta chain.

CDR1 and CDR2, per the germline V gene, are SGHRS and YFSETQ. V loses 5 bases of germline sequence and J loses 1 base, and the interval between the two ends is 10 bases. CDR3 length: 13 amino acids, cysteine to phenylalanine. The only DNA kept is the CDR3, 39 bases in frame from the first base. The same sample was also studied in work on T cells in Graves' hyperthyroidism and ophthalmopathy. As the second paper documents: Stable Graves' hyperthyroidism was defined as the absence of progression to ophthalmopathy over 18 months of follow-up. Hyperthyroidism patients were aged 18 to 65 years and newly diagnosed, with disease duration of less than 2 months. Any patient with an uncontrolled infection, another autoimmune disease, pregnancy or lactation was excluded. Diagnoses were based on clinical symptoms, serum thyroxine and TRAb, thyroid ultrasound and orbital computed tomography. The TCR CDR3 was subjected to a first round of RT-PCR using the HTBI primer set and the Qiagen OneStep RT-PCR kit. Blood samples also contained most of the expanded thyroid clonotypes (frequency above 0.001), which suggests that blood repertoires may reflect thyroid immune responses. Ophthalmopathy was separated from stable hyperthyroidism by a 13 V-J signature model, with 85% to 90% sensitivity and roughly 84% specificity obtained in cross-validation and 80%/75% obtained in testing. In validation, the model predicted progression to ophthalmopathy with 55% to 71% sensitivity and approximately 78% specificity, a median of roughly seven months before onset. TCR V-J signatures able to tell the groups apart were searched for in a discovery cohort of some 100 patients, of whom roughly 42 had Graves' ophthalmopathy and about 60 had stable Graves' hyperthyroidism. Prospective prediction of ophthalmopathy was tested in an independent validation cohort of fewer than 20 hyperthyroidism patients and around 16 patients who later progressed to ophthalmopathy. The approximately 100 discovery patients were divided at random into training and test sets in a 7:3 ratio. The study also compared thyroid tissue and blood T-cell repertoires from more than 5 Graves' hyperthyroidism patients. Once sampling was done, hyperthyroidism patients were given methimazole at a starting dose of 30 mg daily, whereas ophthalmopathy patients were given high-dose intravenous methylprednisolone. The libraries were constructed in a second round of multiplex PCR and then size-selected and purified. Sequencing of the libraries was done on an Illumina HiSeq2000 using paired-end 100 bp reads. SOAPnuke was used to process the raw data, with reads discarded if the reads contained adapters or uncalled bases, had a mean Phred below 15, or lacked an exact constant-primer or identifier match. High-quality paired reads were merged using COPE v1.2.5, and each unique nucleotide sequence was defined as a clonotype. Clonotypes were aligned to IMGT TRBV, TRBD and TRBJ reference segments using MiTCR v1.1. The analysis was restricted to V-J combinations with a frequency above 0.0001, which together covered about 99% of the repertoires. A TCS score was defined as the ratio between F50 (clonal expansion) and ExV (chaos), using BLOSUM62-based TCRdist between CDR3 peptides within each V-J. Welch's t-statistics and random forest reduced just over 500 V-J features to roughly 13, which were used in a naive Bayes classifier (R e1071). Sample size was not statistically predetermined, and blinding of investigators to group allocation was not performed. The paper describes TCR Vbeta CDR3 sequencing of 130 to 150 peripheral blood samples, made up of roughly 45 ophthalmopathy patients, roughly 72 hyperthyroidism patients and around 17 progressor patients.

This clonotype was obtained from a woman aged 18-29 years with Graves disease. Donor details come from another sample of the same person, matched by shared clones. This chain joins TRBV5-1 to TRBJ2-7; no D gene is confidently identified. Sample: peripheral blood mononuclear cells (PBMCs), taken at new diagnosis, from a patient treated with antithyroid drugs. The CDR3 amino acid sequence is: CASSSPSSYEQYF. The sequenced DNA: TGCGCCAGCAGTTCCCCCAGTTCCTACGAGCAGTACTTC.